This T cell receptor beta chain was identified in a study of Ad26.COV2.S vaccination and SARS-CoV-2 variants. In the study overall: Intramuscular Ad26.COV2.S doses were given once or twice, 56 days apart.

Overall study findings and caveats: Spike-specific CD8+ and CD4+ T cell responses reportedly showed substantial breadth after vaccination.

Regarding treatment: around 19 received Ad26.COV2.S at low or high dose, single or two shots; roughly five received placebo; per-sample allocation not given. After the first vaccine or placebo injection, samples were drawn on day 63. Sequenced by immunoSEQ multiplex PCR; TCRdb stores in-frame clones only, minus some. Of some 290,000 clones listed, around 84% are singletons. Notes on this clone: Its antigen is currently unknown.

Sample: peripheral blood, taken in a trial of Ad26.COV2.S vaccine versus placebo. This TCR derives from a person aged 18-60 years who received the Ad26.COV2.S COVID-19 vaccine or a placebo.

The CDR3 sequence is CASSLEGRGIAGANVLTF. The CDR3 DNA reads TGTGCCAGCAGCTTAGAGGGCAGGGGAATCGCTGGGGCCAACGTCCTGACTTTC. J is TRBJ2-6 and V is TRBV7-6, with D perhaps matching TRBD1 (6 bases). Germline V gene data show CDR1 as SGHVS and CDR2 as FNYEAQ. The CDR3 spans 18 residues. Trimming took 1 base from V and 2 from J, leaving 15 bases between them.